This passage covers 17 T cell receptor beta chains from one sample sequenced in a study of CXCR3-negative and CXCR3-positive naive CD8 T cells. UMI-labeled TRB cDNA libraries were prepared by 5' RACE. TCRdb re-called the 5' RACE reads, yielding one record per CDR3 amino acid sequence without DNA. The table counts some 130,000 distinct CDR3 sequences; about 0.3% lies in the top ten. The sequenced sample was naive CXCR3- CD8+ T cells from blood. This sample's subset: CD45RO-CCR7+CD27+CD95- naive CD8+ T cells lacking CXCR3 (TNR3-). The receptors originated from a human donor in good health. Some clones in this sample may be carry-over from other donors' samples.

V gene TRBV5-1 combines with J gene TRBJ2-5; TCRdb calls TRBD1, which cannot be checked without DNA. This CDR3 comprises 14 residues. Germline loops: CDR1 SGHRS, CDR2 YFSETQ. The CDR3 region is CASSLQGPQETQYF.

The rearrangement links TRBV7-9 to TRBJ2-2. CDR3 length equals 15 residues. Germline V gene sequence: CDR1 SEHNR, CDR2 FQNEAQ (reference sequence). CDR3 in amino acids: CASSWLSGNTGELFF.

This chain uses TRBV19 with TRBJ2-7; as DNA is missing, the TRBD1 call by TCRdb cannot be tested. Germline V gives CDR1 LNHDA, CDR2 SQIVND (reference sequence). The CDR3 extends over 14 amino acids. The CDR3 region is CASSPGPLGHEQYF.

The genes are TRBV7-7 and TRBJ2-5; with no DNA, the TCRdb D assignment of TRBD2 cannot be verified. The CDR3 covers 16 residues. CDR1 is SSHAT and CDR2 is FNYEAQ in the germline V gene (reference sequence). This chain's CDR3 is CASSLRLAGERETQYF.

V and J are TRBV28 and TRBJ2-3; TCRdb selects TRBD1, and the lack of DNA leaves this call unchecked. This CDR3 contains 15 residues. Germline-derived CDR1 and CDR2 are MDHEN and SYDVKM. Here the CDR3 reads CASSLRGPTADTQYF.

This rearrangement joins TRBV27 to TRBJ2-1; with no DNA, the TCRdb D assignment of TRBD2 cannot be verified. This CDR3 has 14 residues. Germline V gives CDR1 MNHEY, CDR2 SMNVEV (reference sequence). The CDR3 sequence is CASSTRTSYNEQFF.

The chain is built from TRBV14 and TRBJ2-3; there is no DNA to check the TCRdb D call of TRBD2. The CDR3 sequence is 17 residues long. Germline V gene lookup returns CDR1 SGHDN and CDR2 FVKESK. The CDR3 loop reads CASSQDFRLAGRDTQYF. The complete variable domain, with remaining parts taken from reference TRBV14 and TRBJ2-3, reads EAGVTQFPSHSVIEKGQTVTLRCDPISGHDNLYWYRRVMGKEIKFLLHFVKESKQDESGMPNNRFLAERTGGTYSTLKVQPAELEDSGVYFCASSQDFRLAGRDTQYFGPGTRLTVL.

The chain links TRBV4-1 to TRBJ2-5; TCRdb reports TRBD2, a call that lacks DNA to check it against. Per germline, CDR1 MGHRA and CDR2 YSYEKL. The CDR3 consists of 16 residues. The CDR3 reads CASSQEGEANQETQYF.

V and J are TRBV5-6 and TRBJ2-7. Per germline, CDR1 SGHDT and CDR2 YYEEEE. CDR3 size: 13 residues. CDR3 region: CASSWSTSDPRNF.

The genes are TRBV21-1 and TRBJ1-5; with no DNA, the TCRdb D assignment of TRBD1 cannot be verified. TRBV21-1 is annotated as a pseudogene. CDR3 size: 17 residues. The CDR3 region is CASSARLRTVSNQPQHF.

The CDR3 protein is CATSRARDRVSEQYF. V is TRBV15 and J is TRBJ2-7; checking the TCRdb D call of TRBD1 is not possible without DNA. Germline V gene data show CDR1 as LNHNV and CDR2 as YYDKDF (reference sequence). This CDR3 comprises 15 residues.

The chain has TRBV28 and TRBJ1-2; the D call from TCRdb, TRBD1, cannot be confirmed without DNA. The germline V gene has CDR1 MDHEN and CDR2 SYDVKM. The CDR3 is made up of 11 amino acids. CDR3 residues: CASDEGYGYTF.

V gene TRBV9 combines with J gene TRBJ2-7. The V gene's germline CDR1 is SGDLS and CDR2 YYNGEE. The length of the CDR3 is 15 residues. The CDR3: CASSVDPDSSYEQYF.

This rearrangement joins TRBV29-1 to TRBJ2-4; TCRdb proposes TRBD1, but this gene call is untestable without DNA. Germline loops: CDR1 SQVTM, CDR2 ANQGSEA. This CDR3 region has 13 residues. Here the CDR3 reads CSVLQGPQNIQYF.

The chain joins TRBV7-9 to TRBJ2-1; TCRdb gives TRBD1 as the D gene, but with no DNA this cannot be confirmed. CDR3 length equals 16 residues. Germline assignment: CDR1 SEHNR and CDR2 FQNEAQ (reference sequence). CDR3 sequence: CASSSPLASAYNEQFF. The variable domain in full, with the rest retrieved from reference TRBV7-9 and TRBJ2-1, is DTGVSQNPRHKITKRGQNVTFRCDPISEHNRLYWYRQTLGQGPEFLTYFQNEAQLEKSRLLSDRFSAERPKGSFSTLEIQRTEQGDSAMYLCASSSPLASAYNEQFFGPGTRLTVL.

This rearrangement joins TRBV25-1 to TRBJ2-5; TCRdb designates TRBD2, a call that cannot be tested without DNA. This CDR3 comprises 16 residues. The germline CDR1 and CDR2 sequences are MGHDK and SYGVNS. The CDR3 protein is CASSDTSGSAGETQYF.

The chain couples TRBV3-1 to TRBJ2-2; the TCRdb call, TRBD2, lacks DNA for checking. The V gene's germline CDR1 is LGHDT and CDR2 YNNKEL (reference sequence). The CDR3 loop spans 20 amino acids. The CDR3 loop reads CASSQFRTSGRKDGAGELFF.